This T cell receptor beta chain was found in a study of Ad26.COV2.S vaccination and SARS-CoV-2 variants. Study context: Ad26.COV2.S was injected intramuscularly once or twice, 56 days apart.

Method: immunoSEQ multiplex PCR; TCRdb's copy keeps in-frame clones and lacks some. In the table there are hundreds of thousands of clones, 90% of which are singletons. Germline CDR1 is MNHEY and CDR2 is SVGEGT. CDR3 length: 16 residues. V dropped 6 bases and J dropped 4 bases, with 18 bases sitting between them. Treatment: some 20 received Ad26.COV2.S at low or high dose, single or two shots; 5 received placebo; per-sample allocation not given. Collection of samples fell on day 63 after the first vaccine or placebo injection. The sample here was peripheral blood, taken in a trial of Ad26.COV2.S vaccine versus placebo. The clonotype originates from a person between 18 and 59 years old who received the Ad26.COV2.S COVID-19 vaccine or a placebo. The chain employs TRBV6-2 or TRBV6-3 and TRBJ1-4, with a tentative D call TRBD1 (6 bases). This CDR3 reads CASSQPPGTSNEKLFF. In DNA form, the CDR3 reads TGTGCCAGCAGCCAACCACCCGGGACAAGTAATGAAAAACTGTTTTTT.